A single sample is the source of the 30 T cell receptor beta chains below, sequenced in a study of cytomegalovirus exposure and HLA in healthy donors. Only in-frame clones appear in the TCRdb table, and some are missing; sequencing was by immunoSEQ multiplex PCR. The table shows around 150,000 clones, with about 88% occurring only once. The sequenced sample consisted of PBMCs. All receptors derive from a woman in her late teens or twenties in good health and CMV-seronegative.

This chain links TRBV29-1 with TRBJ2-5; TRBD1 might be the D (6 bases). V was shortened by 6 bases and J by 2 bases, with 13 bases between the two germline ends. From germline, CDR1 is SQVTM and CDR2 ANQGSEA. This CDR3 has 13 residues. In nucleotides, the CDR3 is TGCAGCGTCGAGCTTCAGGGGCAAGAGACCCAGTACTTC. Its translation: CSVELQGQETQYF. Drawing the rest from reference TRBV29-1 and TRBJ2-5, the complete variable domain is SAVISQKPSRDICQRGTSLTIQCQVDSQVTMMFWYRQQPGQSLTLIATANQGSEATYESGFVIDKFPISRPNLTFSTLTVSNMSPEDSSIYLCSVELQGQETQYFGPGTRLLVL.

This clone has just one count. This sequence joins TRBV6-6 and TRBJ2-7; TRBD2 matches 8 bases. After removal of 7 bases from V and 5 bases from J, the junction contained 16 bases not matched to a gene. The CDR3 is made up of 16 amino acids. Germline loops: CDR1 MNHNY, CDR2 SVGAGI (reference sequence). The chain's CDR3 is CASIRSPDGLADEQYF. The CDR3 region has the DNA TGTGCCAGCATACGGAGCCCGGATGGACTAGCAGACGAGCAGTACTTC.

The chain has TRBV12-5 and TRBJ1-2, with unresolved D. The V gene's germline CDR1 is LGHNT and CDR2 FRNRAP. V was clipped by 5 bases and J by 4 bases, with 11 bases between them. This CDR3 region has 13 residues. For the CDR3, the DNA is TGTGCTAGTGGTCCCTCACGGAGCTATGGCTACACCTTC. Protein product: CASGPSRSYGYTF.

This clone occurred once. The chain recombines TRBV7-9 with TRBJ2-7; D is undetermined. Germline V CDR1 and CDR2: SEHNR, FQNEAQ (reference sequence). V shed 4 bases and J shed 5 bases, with 9 bases lying between them. The CDR3 runs 12 residues. The CDR3 DNA is TGTGCCAGCAGCTCCGACATGGACGAGCAGTACTTC. Translation: CASSSDMDEQYF.

The V gene is TRBV4-1, the J gene TRBJ2-5, with 8 bases lining up with TRBD1. CDR3 size: 15 residues. The junction had 6 bases not matched to a gene; V was cut back by 1 base and J by 5 bases. CDR1 MGHRA and CDR2 YSYEKL come from the germline V gene. This CDR3 reads CASSQGTGYGETQYF. DNA of the CDR3: TGCGCCAGCAGCCAAGGGACAGGGTATGGGGAGACCCAGTACTTC.

The rearrangement uses TRBV2 and TRBJ2-7, with D possibly matching TRBD2 (5 bases). CDR3 size: 12 residues. The V gene lost 6 bases and the J gene lost 5 bases, with 11 bases spanning the gap. Per the germline V gene, CDR1 is SNHLY and CDR2 is FYNNEI. The CDR3 bases are TGTGCCAGCAGCCGCCCGGGGAACGAGCAGTACTTC. Its protein is CASSRPGNEQYF.

The chain has TRBV2 and TRBJ2-3; TRBD2 matches 11 bases. The CDR3 consists of 16 residues. Germline CDR1 and CDR2: SNHLY and FYNNEI. The ends lost 5 bases at V and 2 bases at J; junction bases unmatched: 6. DNA of the CDR3: TGTGCCAGCAGTCCTACTAGCGGGAGCCCCACAGATACGCAGTATTTT. It specifies CASSPTSGSPTDTQYF.

V usage is TRBV13 and J usage is TRBJ1-1; TRBD1 aligns across 9 bases. V gave up 3 bases and J gave up 8 bases; unmatched junction bases: 1. Germline V gene sequence: CDR1 PRHDT, CDR2 FYEKMQ (reference sequence). The CDR3 extends over 12 amino acids. The CDR3: CASSLGQGEAFF. In DNA form, the CDR3 reads TGTGCCAGCAGCTTGGGACAGGGCGAAGCTTTCTTT.

The V gene is TRBV4-1, the J gene TRBJ2-1; D unresolved. Germline CDR1 is MGHRA and CDR2 is YSYEKL. The CDR3 extends over 14 amino acids. The V end lost 0 bases, the J end lost 8 bases, and 11 bases lay between the germline ends. The CDR3 loop is CASSQDSTRDEQFF. The CDR3 region has the DNA TGCGCCAGCAGCCAAGATTCGACACGCGATGAGCAGTTCTTC.

The chain has TRBV19 and TRBJ1-3, with 7 positions matching TRBD1. This CDR3 has 14 residues. V was clipped by 3 bases and J by 5 bases; unmatched bases: 4. In germline, CDR1 is LNHDA, CDR2 SQIVND (reference sequence). DNA for the CDR3: TGTGCCAGTAGTATCAGGGACAGCAGAAACACCATATATTTT. Encoded protein: CASSIRDSRNTIYF.

The CDR3 region has the DNA TGTGCCAGCAGCTTGGACAGATTTCCCTACGAGCAGTACTTC. As protein: CASSLDRFPYEQYF. The rearrangement joins TRBV7-9 to TRBJ2-7; the D gene is possibly TRBD1 (6 bases). The germline gives CDR1 SEHNR, CDR2 FQNEAQ (reference sequence). The CDR3 loop spans 14 amino acids. With 3 bases removed from V and 2 bases from J, the gap between germline ends came to 11 bases.

The genes are TRBV19 and TRBJ1-2; D perhaps matches TRBD1 (6 bases). CDR3 length equals 14 residues. The ends were cut back, 7 bases at V and 5 bases at J, with 17 bases in the middle. Germline V gene data show CDR1 as LNHDA and CDR2 as SQIVND (reference sequence). The CDR3: CASKHQGFGYGYTF. The DNA of the CDR3 is TGTGCCAGTAAGCATCAGGGGTTCGGGTATGGCTACACCTTC. The full variable domain, with the rest looked up from reference TRBV19 and TRBJ1-2, is DGGITQSPKYLFRKEGQNVTLSCEQNLNHDAMYWYRQDPGQGLRLIYYSQIVNDFQKGDIAEGYSVSREKKESFPLTVTSAQKNPTAFYLCASKHQGFGYGYTFGSGTRLTVV.

V and J are TRBV6-5 and TRBJ2-7; 9 positions agree with TRBD1. The germline V gene encodes CDR1 MNHEY and CDR2 SVGAGI. The CDR3 runs to 13 residues. With 10 bases clipped from V and 7 bases from J, the junction kept 11 bases outside the gene matches. CDR3 coding DNA: TGTGCCACCTCGGGACAGGGCCCTTTAGAGCAGTACTTC. As protein: CATSGQGPLEQYF.

The chain uses TRBV19 and TRBJ1-1; a possible D gene is TRBD1 (5 bases). V was clipped by 3 bases and J by 4 bases, with 9 bases between them. The CDR3 has 13 residues. The V gene's germline CDR1 is LNHDA and CDR2 SQIVND (reference sequence). The DNA for the CDR3 is TGTGCCAGTAGTATCTGGAGGGGCACTGAAGCTTTCTTT. Translation gives CASSIWRGTEAFF.

The rearrangement joins TRBV28 to TRBJ1-1, with D possibly TRBD1 on 6 matching bases. Trimming shortened V by 4 bases and J by 6 bases, and 18 bases separated the two germline ends. This CDR3 has 15 residues. Germline V gene lookup returns CDR1 MDHEN and CDR2 SYDVKM. The CDR3 DNA sequence: TGTGCCAGCAGTTACCGCAGGGGCGCGAGCGCTGAAGCTTTCTTT. Translated: CASSYRRGASAEAFF.

This sequence joins TRBV5-4 and TRBJ2-1; D is unclear. There are 13 residues in the CDR3. V shed 4 bases and J shed 4 bases, with 9 bases lying between them. Germline V CDR1 and CDR2: SGHNT, YYREEE (reference sequence). This CDR3 reads CASSGPGYNEQFF. CDR3 DNA: TGTGCCAGCAGCGGCCCCGGGTACAATGAGCAGTTCTTC.

The table lists this clone with a few counts. V gene TRBV18 combines with J gene TRBJ2-2; the match to TRBD1 covers 9 bases. The V and J ends lost 2 bases and 2 bases, in that order; junction bases with no gene match: 3. The germline V gene has CDR1 KGHSH and CDR2 LQKENI. This CDR3 is built from 16 residues. The DNA for the CDR3 is TGTGCCAGCTCACCAGGGACAGGGACCAACACCGGGGAGCTGTTTTTT. This gives the protein CASSPGTGTNTGELFF.

The V call is TRBV2, the J call TRBJ1-1; TRBD1 is a possible D gene (5 bases). Trimming shortened V by 2 bases and J by 0 bases, and 19 bases separated the two germline ends. The CDR3 is 18 amino acids. The germline V gene encodes CDR1 SNHLY and CDR2 FYNNEI. The CDR3 here is CASSEKPGVLSMNTEAFF. Written as DNA, the CDR3 is TGTGCCAGCAGTGAAAAACCGGGGGTCCTTTCCATGAACACTGAAGCTTTCTTT.

The V and J genes are TRBV5-6 and TRBJ2-7; D might be TRBD1 (5 bases). V was shortened by 0 bases and J by 0 bases, with 16 bases between the two germline ends. Germline V gene lookup returns CDR1 SGHDT and CDR2 YYEEEE. This CDR3 has 17 residues. The chain's CDR3 is CASSLEGQGPSSYEQYF. In DNA, the CDR3 is TGTGCCAGCAGCTTGGAAGGGCAGGGCCCCAGCTCCTACGAGCAGTACTTC.

This chain connects TRBV18 to TRBJ2-7, with TRBD2 matching over 7 bases. V was clipped by 3 bases and J by 5 bases; unmatched bases: 10. The CDR3 has 15 amino acids. CDR1 and CDR2 (germline): KGHSH, LQKENI. The CDR3 spells CASSPRGDRPHEQYF. The CDR3 nucleotides are TGTGCCAGCTCACCCCGGGGGGACCGGCCTCACGAGCAGTACTTC. Full variable domain (missing parts from reference TRBV18 and TRBJ2-7): NAGVMQNPRHLVRRRGQEARLRCSPMKGHSHVYWYRQLPEEGLKFMVYLQKENIIDESGMPKERFSAEFPKEGPSILRIQQVVRGDSAAYFCASSPRGDRPHEQYFGPGTRLTVT.

The chain is built from TRBV19 and TRBJ1-4; 7 bases are a match to TRBD1. Germline-derived CDR1 and CDR2 are LNHDA and SQIVND (reference sequence). After removal of 9 bases from V and 0 bases from J, the junction contained 7 bases not matched to a gene. This CDR3 is 15 amino acids long. The CDR3 is CASRTGDATNEKLFF. CDR3 nucleotide sequence: TGTGCCAGCCGGACAGGAGATGCAACTAATGAAAAACTGTTTTTT.

The chain employs TRBV15 and TRBJ2-3; 9 bases match TRBD2. This CDR3 has 16 residues. Germline CDR1 and CDR2: LNHNV and YYDKDF (reference sequence). V was clipped by 0 bases and J by 1 base; unmatched bases: 2. The CDR3 DNA sequence: TGTGCCACCAGCAGAGAATTAGCGGGAGGCACAGATACGCAGTATTTT. Translated, it gives CATSRELAGGTDTQYF. Drawing the rest from reference TRBV15 and TRBJ2-3, the complete variable domain is DAMVIQNPRYQVTQFGKPVTLSCSQTLNHNVMYWYQQKSSQAPKLLFHYYDKDFNNEADTPDNFQSRRPNTSFCFLDIRSPGLGDTAMYLCATSRELAGGTDTQYFGPGTRLTVL.

V usage is TRBV2 and J usage is TRBJ2-7, with D perhaps matching TRBD2 (6 bases). Trimming removed 3 bases at V and 3 bases at J, with 15 bases between. The length of the CDR3 is 15 residues. The germline V gene encodes CDR1 SNHLY and CDR2 FYNNEI. The CDR3 reads CASSDKHRGSYEQYF. CDR3 nucleotide sequence: TGTGCCAGCAGTGACAAACACCGGGGGAGCTACGAGCAGTACTTC. The complete variable domain, with remaining parts taken from reference TRBV2 and TRBJ2-7, reads EPEVTQTPSHQVTQMGQEVILRCVPISNHLYFYWYRQILGQKVEFLVSFYNNEISEKSEIFDDQFSVERPDGSNFTLKIRSTKLEDSAMYFCASSDKHRGSYEQYFGPGTRLTVT.

The rearrangement joins TRBV27 to TRBJ2-5; D may be TRBD2 (7 bases). Deletions cut 5 bases from V and 2 bases from J, with 24 bases between. Germline CDR1 and CDR2: MNHEY and SMNVEV (reference sequence). The CDR3 has 18 amino acids. CDR3 loop: CASSAPTLAGRGQETQYF. CDR3 coding DNA: TGTGCCAGCAGTGCCCCGACGCTGGCAGGGAGGGGGCAAGAGACCCAGTACTTC.

This chain links TRBV6-1 with TRBJ1-2; a possible D gene is TRBD1 (6 bases). V lost 2 bases to trimming and J lost 1 base, with 20 bases between them. CDR3 length: 18 amino acids. Germline V gene lookup returns CDR1 MNHNS and CDR2 SASEGT. Here the CDR3 reads CASSEYSDSLSINYGYTF. In DNA form, the CDR3 reads TGTGCCAGCAGTGAATATTCGGACAGCCTTTCTATTAACTATGGCTACACCTTC.

The chain combines TRBV6-5 with TRBJ2-2, with a weak D call TRBD1 (5 bases). Germline V gives CDR1 MNHEY, CDR2 SVGAGI. Trimming stripped 1 base from V and 3 bases from J, with 6 bases between. The CDR3 covers 14 residues. CDR3 in amino acids: CASSYWGHTGELFF. The CDR3, as DNA: TGTGCCAGCAGTTACTGGGGCCACACCGGGGAGCTGTTTTTT.

Here the CDR3 reads CASSHRIQSYEQYF. The CDR3 nucleotides are TGTGCCAGCAGTCACCGCATACAGAGCTACGAGCAGTACTTC. The chain joins TRBV6-5 to TRBJ2-7; D is undetermined. The V gene lost 5 bases and the J gene lost 3 bases, with 14 bases spanning the gap. This CDR3 comprises 14 residues. CDR1 MNHEY and CDR2 SVGAGI come from the germline V gene.

The V call is TRBV5-1, the J call TRBJ1-4; tentative D call: TRBD1 (5 bases). This CDR3 is built from 14 residues. V shed 2 bases and J shed 7 bases, with 12 bases lying between them. Per germline, CDR1 SGHRS and CDR2 YFSETQ. The CDR3 protein is CASSFTRGGEKLFF. As DNA, the CDR3 is TGCGCCAGCAGCTTTACGAGGGGAGGTGAAAAACTGTTTTTT.

CDR3 in amino acids: CASSQETHLDAQYF. Here the CDR3 DNA reads TGCGCCAGCAGCCAAGAGACACATCTTGACGCGCAGTACTTC. This chain connects TRBV4-3 to TRBJ2-7; no firm D call. The CDR3 is 14 amino acids. The germline V and J ends were trimmed by 0 bases and 9 bases, with 15 bases remaining between them. Germline CDR1 and CDR2: LGHNA and YSLEER.

The chain carries TRBV2 and TRBJ2-7; no clear D. The CDR3 contains 11 residues. V was cut by 4 bases and J by 9 bases, with 10 bases left in between. Germline assignment: CDR1 SNHLY and CDR2 FYNNEI. DNA for the CDR3: TGTGCCAGCAGTGTTCGAGTTGGGCAGTACTTC. Protein product: CASSVRVGQYF. The whole variable domain, remainder taken from reference TRBV2 and TRBJ2-7, is EPEVTQTPSHQVTQMGQEVILRCVPISNHLYFYWYRQILGQKVEFLVSFYNNEISEKSEIFDDQFSVERPDGSNFTLKIRSTKLEDSAMYFCASSVRVGQYFGPGTRLTVT.